This T cell receptor beta chain stems from a study of early T cells in non-severe SARS-CoV-2 infection. As for the study in general: Unsorted whole blood bulk RNA was sequenced, with unpaired chains. Study-wide results and caveats: Private and CD4 specificities were missed by VDJdb matching, skewed to anti-spike CD8.

Molecules of cDNA were individually given unique molecular identifiers that were attached to them. TCRdb reprocessed the 5' RACE reads with MiXCR, giving one entry per CDR3 protein. The top ten hold 3% to 4.5% of the sample, which has tens of thousands of distinct CDR3 sequences, 13% to 15% seen once. CDR1 and CDR2 (germline): DFQATT, SNEGSKA (reference sequence). This CDR3 contains 12 residues. This clonotype was picked up a small number of times. Its antigen remains unidentified. This rearrangement joins TRBV20-1 to TRBJ1-1; D remains unclear. Sequencing used whole blood, obtained at baseline. This clonotype originated in an adult who was a healthcare worker with PCR-confirmed SARS-CoV-2 infection or an uninfected control (not recorded which). The CDR3 DNA reads TGCAGCTCTGGGCTTCGGAACACTGAAGCTTTCTTT. It encodes CSSGLRNTEAFF.